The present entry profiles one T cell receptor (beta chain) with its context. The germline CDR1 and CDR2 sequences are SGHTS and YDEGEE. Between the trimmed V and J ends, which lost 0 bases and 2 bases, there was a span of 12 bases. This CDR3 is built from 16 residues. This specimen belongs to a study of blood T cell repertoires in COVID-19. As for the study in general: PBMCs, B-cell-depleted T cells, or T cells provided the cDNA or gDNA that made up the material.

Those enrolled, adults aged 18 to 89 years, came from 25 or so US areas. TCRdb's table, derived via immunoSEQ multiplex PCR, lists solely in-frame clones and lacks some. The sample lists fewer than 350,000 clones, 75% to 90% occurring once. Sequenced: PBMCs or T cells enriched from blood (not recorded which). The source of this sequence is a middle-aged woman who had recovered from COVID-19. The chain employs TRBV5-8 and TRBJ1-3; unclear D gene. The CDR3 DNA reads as TGTGCCAGCAGCTTGGTTCTCCTTCAGGCTGGAAACACCATATATTTT. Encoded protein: CASSLVLLQAGNTIYF.